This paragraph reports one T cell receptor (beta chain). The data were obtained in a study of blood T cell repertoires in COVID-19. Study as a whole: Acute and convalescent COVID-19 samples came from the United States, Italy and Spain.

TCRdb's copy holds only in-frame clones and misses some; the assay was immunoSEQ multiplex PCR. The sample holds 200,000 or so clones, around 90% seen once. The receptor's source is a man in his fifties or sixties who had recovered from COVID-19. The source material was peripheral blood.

The CDR3 sequence: CASSPSRGGPPGELFF. Written as DNA, the CDR3 is TGTGCCAGCAGCCCCAGCCGCGGGGGACCTCCCGGGGAGCTGTTTTTT. The chain couples TRBV4-2 to TRBJ2-2; 7 bases map to TRBD2. The germline V gene encodes CDR1 LGHNA and CDR2 YNFKEQ. V shed 4 bases and J 6 bases; nucleotides not matched to a gene: 11. The CDR3 has 16 residues.